This is a list of T cell receptor beta chains from one sample in a study of T cells after somatic rescue of genetic block. Produced via immunoSEQ multiplex PCR; TCRdb's table is partial and in-frame only. The sample holds 60,000 to 90,000 clones, roughly 91% seen once. Sequencing was done on a sample of peripheral blood mononuclear cells (PBMCs). Receptors were obtained from a young man. Both conserved end residues are part of each CDR3. Each record gives: clone size, V gene, J gene, D gene, CDR3 protein, CDR3 DNA. The D gene is left open where the match is weak. Clone size is not always given. Where it is, it says once, few, many or a class for expanded clones.

>-|TRBV4-1|TRBJ1-3|-
CASSPWGAGNTIYF
TGCGCCAGCAGCCCATGGGGGGCCGGAAACACCATATATTTT
>once|TRBV4-2|TRBJ2-1|-
CASSPSATALNYNEQFF
TGTGCCAGCAGCCCCAGCGCAACGGCATTAAATTACAATGAGCAGTTCTTC
>once|TRBV6-4|TRBJ2-6|-
CASSDSRSGANVLTF
TGTGCCAGCAGTGACTCGAGGTCTGGGGCCAACGTCCTGACTTTC
>-|TRBV7-8|TRBJ1-1|TRBD1
CASSLGQGSYTEAFF
TGTGCCAGCAGCCTGGGACAGGGATCGTACACTGAAGCTTTCTTT
>-|TRBV29-1|TRBJ2-2|TRBD1
CSCRDRANTGELFF
TGCAGCTGCCGGGACAGGGCTAACACCGGGGAGCTGTTTTTT
>-|TRBV2|TRBJ2-7|-
CASSDNYEQYF
TGTGCCAGCAGTGACAACTACGAGCAGTACTTC
>-|TRBV15|TRBJ2-7|-
CATSRAPQAIEQYF
TGTGCCACCAGCAGAGCCCCGCAGGCGATCGAGCAGTACTTC
>-|TRBV18|TRBJ2-2|-
CASSLTGAAKWELFF
TGTGCCAGCTCACTTACCGGGGCAGCGAAGTGGGAGCTGTTTTTT
>-|TRBV18|TRBJ1-2|TRBD1
CASSLQGAQEGYTF
TGTGCCAGCTCGCTACAGGGGGCGCAGGAGGGCTACACCTTC
>-|TRBV7-9|TRBJ1-2|TRBD1
CASSSPDRGHYGYTF
TGTGCCAGCAGCTCACCGGACAGGGGCCACTATGGCTACACCTTC
>-|TRBV11-2|TRBJ1-1|-
CASSLEGIGTEAFF
TGTGCCAGCAGCTTAGAGGGGATAGGCACTGAAGCTTTCTTT
>-|TRBV5-3|TRBJ2-2|TRBD2
CARSDASGVGNTGELFF
TGTGCCAGAAGCGACGCTAGCGGGGTCGGTAACACCGGGGAGCTGTTTTTT
>-|TRBV9|TRBJ1-1|TRBD1
CASSVGWTGNTEAFF
TGTGCCAGCAGCGTAGGTTGGACAGGGAACACTGAAGCTTTCTTT
>-|TRBV2|TRBJ2-5|-
CASRVSEIQETQYF
TGTGCCAGCAGGGTATCAGAAATCCAAGAGACCCAGTACTTC
>few|TRBV19|TRBJ1-1|-
CASSFFGGAEAFF
TGTGCCAGTAGCTTCTTTGGTGGCGCTGAAGCTTTCTTT
>-|TRBV7-9|TRBJ1-1|-
CASSLASGLFEAFF
TGTGCCAGCAGCTTAGCATCAGGGCTTTTTGAAGCTTTCTTT
>-|TRBV10-3|TRBJ2-1|TRBD2
CAISESSGRGSYNEQFF
TGTGCCATCAGTGAGTCGAGCGGGAGGGGCTCCTACAATGAGCAGTTCTTC
>-|TRBV11-2|TRBJ2-7|-
CASSLPRFGTQRTYEQYF
TGTGCCAGCAGCTTACCCCGGTTTGGGACCCAAAGAACCTACGAGCAGTACTTC
>few|TRBV2|TRBJ2-5|TRBD2
CASSAGAGGVRQETQYF
TGTGCCAGCAGTGCGGGAGCGGGGGGCGTGAGGCAAGAGACCCAGTACTTC
>-|TRBV11-2|TRBJ1-1|-
CASSRVRGTEAFF
TGTGCCAGCAGCCGAGTACGGGGCACTGAAGCTTTCTTT
>-|TRBV2|TRBJ2-1|-
CASSLVHEQFF
TGTGCCAGCAGCCTAGTCCATGAGCAGTTCTTC
>-|TRBV5-5|TRBJ1-2|TRBD1
CASSFRDRGDGYTF
TGTGCCAGCAGCTTTCGGGACAGGGGGGATGGCTACACCTTC
>-|TRBV29-1|TRBJ2-7|TRBD1
CSGQGYKDEQYF
TGCAGCGGACAGGGGTACAAGGACGAGCAGTACTTC
>-|TRBV7-2|TRBJ2-2|TRBD1
CASSSGDSIFRELFF
TGTGCCAGCAGCTCTGGGGACAGTATTTTTCGGGAGCTGTTTTTT
>-|TRBV9|TRBJ2-1|TRBD2
CASSASGNRYNEQFF
TGTGCCAGCAGCGCTAGCGGGAACCGCTACAATGAGCAGTTCTTC
>-|TRBV7-6|TRBJ2-3|-
CASSLTGASTDTQYF
TGTGCCAGCAGCTTGACGGGGGCCAGCACAGATACGCAGTATTTT
>-|TRBV18|TRBJ1-3|-
CASSPVTGPSGNTIYF
TGTGCCAGCTCACCGGTAACAGGGCCCTCTGGAAACACCATATATTTT
>-|TRBV2|TRBJ2-1|TRBD2
CASRPGLVGNEQFF
TGTGCCAGCAGGCCGGGACTAGTGGGTAATGAGCAGTTCTTC
>few|TRBV20-1|TRBJ1-1|TRBD1
CSALGQVKAFF
TGCAGTGCCCTAGGACAGGTGAAAGCTTTCTTT
>-|TRBV6-5|TRBJ1-2|-
CASSTRGDEGYTF
TGTGCCAGCAGTACGCGGGGAGATGAAGGCTACACCTTC
>-|TRBV7-2|TRBJ2-7|-
CASSYGEEQYF
TGTGCCAGCAGCTATGGCGAGGAGCAGTACTTC
>-|TRBV6-6|TRBJ1-1|-
CASSYRGADTEAFF
TGTGCCAGCAGTTACAGAGGGGCTGACACTGAAGCTTTCTTT
>-|TRBV28|TRBJ2-7|-
CASSSTGTGTYEQYF
TGTGCCAGCAGCTCCACTGGGACGGGGACCTACGAGCAGTACTTC
>-|TRBV5-6|TRBJ1-2|-
CASSLIGSNYGYTF
TGTGCCAGCAGCTTGATAGGGTCGAACTATGGCTACACCTTC
>-|TRBV27|TRBJ1-3|TRBD1
CASSSRQGKTGNTIYF
TGTGCCAGCAGTTCCCGACAGGGAAAGACGGGAAACACCATATATTTT
>-|TRBV6-4|TRBJ2-2|-
CASSPGFTGELFF
TGTGCCAGCAGTCCAGGGTTCACCGGGGAGCTGTTTTTT
>-|TRBV5-6|TRBJ1-1|-
CASSLRQPNTEAFF
TGTGCCAGCAGCTTGCGTCAGCCGAACACTGAAGCTTTCTTT
>-|TRBV27|TRBJ2-2|-
CASSLATGELFF
TGTGCCAGCAGTTTAGCCACGGGGGAGCTGTTTTTT
>-|TRBV18|TRBJ2-2|-
CASSPLLDTGELFF
TGTGCCAGCTCCCCTCTCTTAGACACCGGGGAGCTGTTTTTT
>-|TRBV19|TRBJ1-1|-
CASSIGPGRDTEAFF
TGTGCCAGTAGTATTGGCCCGGGGCGCGACACTGAAGCTTTCTTT
>once|TRBV7-9|TRBJ2-7|-
CASSFGISYEQYF
TGTGCCAGCAGCTTCGGTATCTCCTACGAGCAGTACTTC
>once|TRBV11-2|TRBJ1-1|TRBD1
CASGSRTGGSNTEAFF
TGTGCCAGCGGATCCAGGACAGGGGGCTCGAACACTGAAGCTTTCTTT
>-|TRBV27|TRBJ2-4|-
CASSFRGLNIQYF
TGTGCCAGCAGTTTTCGTGGACTTAACATTCAGTACTTC
>few|TRBV28|TRBJ2-1|TRBD2
CASSFAGLATYNEQFF
TGTGCCAGCAGTTTCGCGGGACTAGCCACCTACAATGAGCAGTTCTTC
>medium-sized|TRBV5-4|TRBJ1-1|-
CASSLDGTGNTEAFF
TGTGCCAGCAGCTTGGATGGGACGGGAAACACTGAAGCTTTCTTT
>-|TRBV5-1|TRBJ2-7|TRBD1
CASSSGTANSREQYF
TGCGCCAGCAGCTCGGGGACAGCCAACTCTCGGGAGCAGTACTTC
>-|TRBV7-2|TRBJ2-1|-
CASSSSRNEQFF
TGTGCCAGCAGCTCCTCTCGGAATGAGCAGTTCTTC
>-|TRBV9|TRBJ2-3|-
CASSVERSTDTQYF
TGTGCCAGCAGCGTAGAGCGGAGCACAGATACGCAGTATTTT
>-|TRBV10-1|TRBJ2-3|-
CASSDGDGADTQYF
TGCGCCAGCAGTGATGGGGATGGCGCAGATACGCAGTATTTT
>few|TRBV10-1|TRBJ1-2|-
CASSATRTPNYGYTF
TGCGCCAGCAGTGCTACACGGACCCCCAACTATGGCTACACCTTC
>-|TRBV5-1|TRBJ1-6|TRBD1
CASTLLGQENSPLHF
TGCGCCAGCACCCTCCTGGGACAGGAAAATTCACCCCTCCACTTT
>-|TRBV5-1|TRBJ2-7|TRBD1
CASRPGQGDREQYF
TGCGCCAGCAGACCGGGACAGGGGGATCGCGAGCAGTACTTC
>-|TRBV10-1|TRBJ2-2|-
CASSESSAGELFF
TGCGCCAGCAGTGAGTCGTCGGCCGGGGAGCTGTTTTTT
>-|TRBV7-6|TRBJ1-5|-
CASSLIYSNQPQHF
TGTGCCAGCAGCTTAATTTATAGCAATCAGCCCCAGCATTTT
>-|TRBV4-1|TRBJ2-1|TRBD2
CASSQEKRGSYNEQFF
TGCGCCAGCAGCCAAGAGAAGCGGGGTTCCTACAATGAGCAGTTCTTC
>-|TRBV30|TRBJ2-5|-
CAWSVGLQETQYF
TGTGCCTGGAGTGTGGGACTTCAAGAGACCCAGTACTTC
>-|TRBV19|TRBJ1-1|TRBD1
CASSIPSTGATEAFF
TGTGCCAGTAGTATACCATCGACAGGGGCCACTGAAGCTTTCTTT
>-|TRBV6-5|TRBJ2-3|-
CASSYGGRTDTQYF
TGTGCCAGCAGTTACGGGGGAAGGACAGATACGCAGTATTTT